The clone carrying this T cell receptor (beta chain) was found once. Its antigen remains unknown. The germline V gene encodes CDR1 LGHNA and CDR2 YSLEER. V dropped 4 bases and J dropped 2 bases, with 15 bases sitting between them. There are 16 residues in the CDR3. The data were taken from a study of T cell repertoires in cytomegalovirus infection. Whole-study context: In the study, CMV epitopes included recently identified HLA-C-restricted and well-studied HLA-B-restricted ones. Overall study findings and caveats: The cumulative frequency of public TCR beta families distinguished individuals who carried CMV together with the relevant HLA.

One entry per CDR3 protein results from TCRdb running MiXCR on the reads. Of about 830,000 distinct CDR3 sequences detected, approximately 29% appear once; the ten largest clones hold 9.5% to 15%. Sequenced here: cultured CD8+ T cells from PBMCs, sampled from culture after CMV antigen stimulation. The chain couples TRBV4-3 to TRBJ2-1; TRBD1 is a possible D gene (6 bases). The sequence was obtained from a human donor in good health (CMV status not recorded). Some clones in this sample may be carry-over from other donors' samples. CDR3 amino acids: CASSPEGGEPYNEQFF. CDR3 sequence (DNA): TGCGCCAGCAGCCCCGAAGGGGGAGAACCCTACAATGAGCAGTTCTTC.